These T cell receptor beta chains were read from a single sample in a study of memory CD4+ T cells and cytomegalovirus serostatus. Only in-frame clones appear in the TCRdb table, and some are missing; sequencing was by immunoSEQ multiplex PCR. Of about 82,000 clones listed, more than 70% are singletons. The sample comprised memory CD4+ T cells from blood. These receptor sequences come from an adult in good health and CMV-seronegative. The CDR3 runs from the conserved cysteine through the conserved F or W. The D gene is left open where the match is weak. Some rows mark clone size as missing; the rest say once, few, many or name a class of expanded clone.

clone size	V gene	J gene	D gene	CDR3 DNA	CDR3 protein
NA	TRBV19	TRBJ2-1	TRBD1	TGTGCCAGTAGTTCGGGACAGGGGAGGCTGAATGAGCAGTTCTTC	CASSSGQGRLNEQFF
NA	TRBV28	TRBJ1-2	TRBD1	TGTGCCAGCAGTTCCATACAGGGGCGCGGTGGCTACACCTTC	CASSSIQGRGGYTF
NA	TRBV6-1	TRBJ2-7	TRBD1	TGTGCCAGCAGGGCATCCGGGACAGGGTGGTGGGAGCAGTACTTC	CASRASGTGWWEQYF
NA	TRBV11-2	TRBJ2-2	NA	TGTGCCAGCAGCTCTTTGATGTACACCGGGGAGCTGTTTTTT	CASSSLMYTGELFF
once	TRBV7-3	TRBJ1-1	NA	TGTGCCAGCAGCAGGTTGGTGAACACTGAAGCTTTCTTT	CASSRLVNTEAFF
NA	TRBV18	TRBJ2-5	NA	TGTGCCAGCTCACCAGGTGGCGAGACCCAGTACTTC	CASSPGGETQYF
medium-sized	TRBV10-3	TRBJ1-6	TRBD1	TGTGCCATCAAGGACAGGGAAGGAGATTCACCCCTCCACTTT	CAIKDREGDSPLHF
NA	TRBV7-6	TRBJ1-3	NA	TGTGCCAGCAGCCCCAGGCGATCTGGAAACACCATATATTTT	CASSPRRSGNTIYF
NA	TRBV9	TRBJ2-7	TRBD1	TGTGCCAGCAGCCCCCGGACAGGGCTTAGTACCGAGCAGTACTTC	CASSPRTGLSTEQYF
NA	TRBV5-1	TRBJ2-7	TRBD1	TGCGCCAGCAGCCCAAAGCCTCAGGGGGCCCTCTACGAGCAGTACTTC	CASSPKPQGALYEQYF
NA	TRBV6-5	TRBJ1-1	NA	TGTGCCAGCAGTTACCGGGGGCTTACTGAAGCTTTCTTT	CASSYRGLTEAFF
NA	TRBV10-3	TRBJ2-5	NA	TGTGCCATCAGTGTTCGGGGGGCCGAGACCCAGTACTTC	CAISVRGAETQYF
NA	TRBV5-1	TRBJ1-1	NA	TGCGCCAGCAGCTTGGGCGGGAACACTGAAGCTTTCTTT	CASSLGGNTEAFF
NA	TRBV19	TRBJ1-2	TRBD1	TGTGCCAGTAGGCCCTCGACAGGGACATATAACTATGGCTACACCTTC	CASRPSTGTYNYGYTF
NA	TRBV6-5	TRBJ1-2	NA	TGTGCCAGCACTATCTCCCGGGGCCTGGGTGGCTACACCTTC	CASTISRGLGGYTF
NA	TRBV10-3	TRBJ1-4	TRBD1	TGTGCCATCAGTGCAGGGGGGAATGAAAAACTGTTTTTT	CAISAGGNEKLFF
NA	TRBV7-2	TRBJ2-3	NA	TGTGCCAGCAGCATTCAGACTAGTACAGATACGCAGTATTTT	CASSIQTSTDTQYF
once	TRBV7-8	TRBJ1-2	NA	TGTGCCAGCAGCTTACGGGGGGACCGCTATGGCTACACCTTC	CASSLRGDRYGYTF
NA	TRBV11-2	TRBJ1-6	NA	TGTGCCAGCAGCATGAGGAATTCACCCCTCCACTTT	CASSMRNSPLHF
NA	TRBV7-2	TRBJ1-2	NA	TGTGCCAGCAGCCCTTTTCGCGGCCCGGCGGCTGGCTACACCTTC	CASSPFRGPAAGYTF
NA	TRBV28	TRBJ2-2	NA	TGTGCCAGCGGGGGCATCTCCGGGGAGCTGTTTTTT	CASGGISGELFF
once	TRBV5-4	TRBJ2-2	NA	TGTGCCAGCAGCGTCAGGGGCCCGAACACCGGGGAGCTGTTTTTT	CASSVRGPNTGELFF
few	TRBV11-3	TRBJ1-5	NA	TGTGCCAGCAGCCCAAAGGTGGCGGCAGCGGGCAAGCAGCCCCAGCATTTT	CASSPKVAAAGKQPQHF
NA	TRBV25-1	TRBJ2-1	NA	TGTGCCACCCCGCCCAGCAGAAGCTCCTACAATGAGCAGTTCTTC	CATPPSRSSYNEQFF
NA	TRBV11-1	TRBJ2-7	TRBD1	TGTGCCAGCAGATACGAGACAGGGAGCCTCCTATCCGGCGAGCAGTACTTC	CASRYETGSLLSGEQYF
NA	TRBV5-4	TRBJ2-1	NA	TGTGCCAGCAGTCCGGGTAGGGGGGGCGGGTACAATGAGCAGTTCTTC	CASSPGRGGGYNEQFF
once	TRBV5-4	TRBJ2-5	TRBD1	TGTGCCAGCAGCAGAACAGGGGGTCAAGAGACCCAGTACTTC	CASSRTGGQETQYF
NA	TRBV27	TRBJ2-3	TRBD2	TGTGCCAGCAGTTTCGTAGCGGGGCAAAGCACAGATACGCAGTATTTT	CASSFVAGQSTDTQYF
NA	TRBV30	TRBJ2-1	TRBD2	TGTGCCTGGAGTGCCAAGCGGGGTGAGCAGTTCTTC	CAWSAKRGEQFF
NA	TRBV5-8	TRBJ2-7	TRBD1	TGTGCCAGCAGCTTGGCGTGGACAGGGCTCTCCTACGAGCAGTACTTC	CASSLAWTGLSYEQYF
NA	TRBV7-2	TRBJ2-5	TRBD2	TGTGCCAGCAGCTTCTTTGGTAGCGGGAACGGGGAGACCCAGTACTTC	CASSFFGSGNGETQYF
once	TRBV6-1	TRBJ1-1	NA	TGTGCCAGCAGTCCGACACTAATGAACACTGAAGCTTTCTTT	CASSPTLMNTEAFF